This TCR beta chain appears in the sequencing data of a study of blood T cell repertoires in COVID-19. This clone occurred once. Generated by immunoSEQ multiplex PCR, the TCRdb table keeps only in-frame clones and is missing some. Among around 230,000 clones listed, roughly 89% were seen once. This CDR3 spans 14 amino acids. Germline V gene data show CDR1 as MGHRA and CDR2 as YSYEKL. V was clipped by 4 bases and J by 2 bases; unmatched bases: 4. The TCR comes from a young man with acute COVID-19. The chain links TRBV4-1 to TRBJ2-5, with TRBD1 matching over 7 bases. The sequenced material came from PBMCs or T cells enriched from blood (not recorded which). CDR3 loop: CASSPGDRQETQYF. CDR3 bases: TGCGCCAGCAGCCCTGGGGACAGACAAGAGACCCAGTACTTC.